This TCR beta chain originates from a study of CXCR3-negative and CXCR3-positive naive CD8 T cells. UMI-labeled 5' RACE yielded the TRB cDNA libraries. TCRdb reprocessed the 5' RACE reads, with one entry per CDR3 protein and no DNA. The repertoire table contains about 30,000 distinct CDR3 sequences. Looked up from germline, CDR1 is MNHEY and CDR2 is SVGAGI. The CDR3 loop spans 15 amino acids. This sequence originates from a human donor in good health. Some clones in this sample may be carry-over from other donors' samples. The sequencing sample was made of memory CD8+ T cells from blood. This chain connects TRBV6-5 to TRBJ1-1; the TCRdb call, TRBD1, lacks DNA for checking. This chain's CDR3 is CASSLWAGMNTEAFF.